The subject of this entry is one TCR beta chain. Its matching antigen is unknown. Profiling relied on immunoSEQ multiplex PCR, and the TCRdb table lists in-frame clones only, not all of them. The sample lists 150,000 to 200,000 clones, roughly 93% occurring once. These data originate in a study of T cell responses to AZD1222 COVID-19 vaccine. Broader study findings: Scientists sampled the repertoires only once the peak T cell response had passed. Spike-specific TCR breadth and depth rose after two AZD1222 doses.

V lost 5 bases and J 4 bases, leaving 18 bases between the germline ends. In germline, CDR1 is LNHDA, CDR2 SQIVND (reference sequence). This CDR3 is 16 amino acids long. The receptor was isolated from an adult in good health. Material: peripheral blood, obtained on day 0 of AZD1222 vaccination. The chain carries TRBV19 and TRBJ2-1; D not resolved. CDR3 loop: CASSPTRGSRYNEQFF. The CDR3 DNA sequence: TGTGCCAGTAGTCCGACTCGCGGTAGTCGATACAATGAGCAGTTCTTC.